Presented here are 30 T cell receptor beta chains from one specimen sequenced in a study of T cells in Graves' hyperthyroidism and ophthalmopathy. Amplification of TCR beta CDR3 regions was performed using RNA transcripts as template. HTBI primers were the set used in a first-round RT-PCR of the TCR CDR3. TCRdb analysed the multiplex PCR reads with MiXCR anew, one entry per CDR3 protein. Of fewer than 700,000 distinct CDR3 sequences listed, roughly 17% are singletons. The specimen was blood. The receptors originated from a woman younger than 45 with Graves' hyperthyroidism.

This clonotype was picked up many times. The rearrangement uses TRBV13 and TRBJ2-3; a weak D match, TRBD1 (6 bases). Trimming left V 5 bases short and J 6 bases short, with 12 bases between. CDR1 and CDR2 from the germline V gene are PRHDT and FYEKMQ (reference sequence). The CDR3 is 13 amino acids. CDR3 DNA: TGTGCCAGCAGCCCGAGGGACATCGATACGCAGTATTTT. Protein sequence: CASSPRDIDTQYF. The full variable domain, in which reference TRBV13 and TRBJ2-3 provide the parts outside the CDR3, is AAGVIQSPRHLIKEKRETATLKCYPIPRHDTVYWYQQGPGQDPQFLISFYEKMQSDKGSIPDRFSAQQFSDYHSELNMSSLELGDSALYFCASSPRDIDTQYFGPGTRLTVL.

This chain connects TRBV27 to TRBJ1-1, with unresolved D. The germline gives CDR1 MNHEY, CDR2 SMNVEV (reference sequence). This CDR3 is 17 amino acids long. V was pared by 0 bases and J by 0 bases, with 14 bases between. CDR3 sequence (DNA): TGTGCCAGCAGTTTATCGTGGTCGTTCCTGGTGAACACTGAAGCTTTCTTT. It yields the protein CASSLSWSFLVNTEAFF.

The V and J genes are TRBV7-2 and TRBJ2-7; D remains ambiguous. CDR1 is SGHTA and CDR2 is FQGNSA in the germline V gene. The length of the CDR3 is 13 residues. Trimming shortened V by 5 bases and J by 2 bases, and 10 bases separated the two germline ends. CDR3 sequence reads: CASSTDDPYEQYF. The CDR3 nucleotides are TGTGCCAGCAGCACAGACGACCCCTACGAGCAGTACTTC.

This clonotype was counted ten times or more. The chain is built from TRBV12-3 or TRBV12-4 and TRBJ1-2, with D perhaps matching TRBD1 (5 bases). V was clipped by 5 bases and J by 6 bases, with 10 bases between them. This CDR3 is 12 amino acids long. Here the CDR3 DNA reads TGTGCCAGCAGTCGGGACGTACATGGCTACACCTTC. Translating gives CASSRDVHGYTF.

This clonotype turned up a few times. V and J are TRBV20-1 and TRBJ1-2, with D tentatively TRBD1 (5 bases). Germline V CDR1 and CDR2: DFQATT, SNEGSKA (reference sequence). The CDR3 runs 15 residues. Trimming left V 0 bases short and J 5 bases short, with 16 bases between. The DNA of the CDR3 is TGCAGTGCTAGAGATCAACCAGGCCGGGGGTATGGCTACACCTTC. Its protein product is CSARDQPGRGYGYTF.

In this sample, this clonotype turned up many times. This chain joins TRBV3-1 and TRBJ2-1; 7 nucleotides agree with TRBD2. In germline, CDR1 is LGHDT, CDR2 YNNKEL (reference sequence). The V gene end was trimmed by 4 bases and the J gene end by 15 bases; junction bases not matched to a gene: 6. The CDR3 runs to 11 residues. CDR3 DNA sequence: TGTGCCAGCAGCCTCGGGGGGTGGCCGTTCTTC. Its translation is CASSLGGWPFF.

Many counts were recorded for this clonotype. J is TRBJ1-6 and V is TRBV18, with D uncertain. V lost 6 bases, J lost 13 bases, and 13 bases lay in between. The CDR3 runs to 12 residues. Looked up from germline, CDR1 is KGHSH and CDR2 is LQKENI. The CDR3 region is CASSLAHYPLHF. DNA of the CDR3: TGTGCCAGCTCTCTTGCCCACTATCCCCTCCACTTT.

The V gene is TRBV27, the J gene TRBJ1-2, with D maybe TRBD1 (5 bases). Germline V gene lookup returns CDR1 MNHEY and CDR2 SMNVEV (reference sequence). Trimming shortened V by 2 bases and J by 3 bases, and 13 bases separated the two germline ends. The CDR3 sequence is 15 residues long. The CDR3 loop is CASSLIRDSYYGYTF. The CDR3 DNA sequence: TGTGCCAGCAGTTTAATACGGGACTCTTACTATGGCTACACCTTC.

This clonotype was picked up a small number of times. The chain employs TRBV2 and TRBJ1-1; a possible D gene is TRBD1 (6 bases). The CDR3 loop spans 14 amino acids. V lost 4 bases and J 3 bases, leaving 12 bases between the germline ends. Germline V gives CDR1 SNHLY, CDR2 FYNNEI. The CDR3 reads CASSGGGQHTEAFF. In DNA form, the CDR3 reads TGTGCCAGCAGTGGGGGCGGACAGCACACTGAAGCTTTCTTT.

This clonotype was recorded at least ten times. The genes are TRBV12-3 or TRBV12-4 and TRBJ2-5; 9 bases are shared with TRBD1. V dropped 5 bases and J dropped 1; count of bases not matched to a gene: 8. This CDR3 comprises 16 residues. The CDR3 DNA reads TGTGCCAGCAGTCCATACCCGGGACAGGGCCAAGAGACCCAGTACTTC. This gives the protein CASSPYPGQGQETQYF.

The chain is built from TRBV7-2 and TRBJ2-5; D tentatively reads TRBD1 or TRBD2 (5 bases each). With 5 bases removed from V and 2 bases from J, the gap between germline ends came to 12 bases. This CDR3 region has 14 residues. Germline V gene data show CDR1 as SGHTA and CDR2 as FQGNSA. The CDR3 sequence is CASSHGGIQETQYF. CDR3 nucleotides: TGTGCCAGCAGCCATGGGGGTATACAAGAGACCCAGTACTTC.

This clonotype was counted a few times. This sequence joins TRBV27 and TRBJ2-3; 7 bases match TRBD2. Germline V gives CDR1 MNHEY, CDR2 SMNVEV (reference sequence). V lost 3 bases, J lost 2 bases, and 5 bases stayed unmatched. The CDR3 has 15 amino acids. In nucleotides, the CDR3 is TGTGCCAGCAGTTTCGGGGGGTGGATCACAGATACGCAGTATTTT. It encodes CASSFGGWITDTQYF.

In this sample, this clonotype turned up many times. The chain has TRBV11-3 and TRBJ1-1; D call uncertain. The CDR3 consists of 14 residues. V was shortened by 5 bases and J by 0 bases, with 10 bases between the two germline ends. The germline CDR1 and CDR2 sequences are SGHNT and YENEEA. This chain's CDR3 is CASSPHDLNTEAFF. As DNA, the CDR3 is TGTGCCAGCAGCCCACATGACCTGAACACTGAAGCTTTCTTT. Based on the CDR3 plus reference TRBV11-3 and TRBJ1-1, the full variable domain is EAGVVQSPRYKIIEKKQPVAFWCNPISGHNTLYWYLQNLGQGPELLIRYENEEAVDDSQLPKDRFSAERLKGVDSTLKIQPAELGDSAVYLCASSPHDLNTEAFFGQGTRLTVV.

This clonotype turned up a few times. The V and J genes are TRBV10-3 and TRBJ2-5, with D maybe TRBD1 (6 bases). Germline CDR1 reads ENHRY; CDR2 reads SYGVKD. The V end lost 4 bases, the J end lost 0 bases, and 9 bases lay between the germline ends. CDR3 length equals 14 residues. The CDR3 coding sequence is TGTGCCATCAGTGGTGCAGGGGACCAAGAGACCCAGTACTTC. Protein: CAISGAGDQETQYF.

The chain employs TRBV20-1 and TRBJ2-3; either TRBD1 or TRBD2 may supply D (5 bases each). Trimming shortened V by 4 bases and J by 0 bases, and 14 bases separated the two germline ends. This CDR3 is built from 15 residues. CDR1 DFQATT and CDR2 SNEGSKA come from the germline V gene (reference sequence). CDR3: CSAKMPGRSTDTQYF. Written as DNA, the CDR3 is TGCAGTGCTAAGATGCCGGGACGTAGCACAGATACGCAGTATTTT.

This clonotype has only a few counts. This chain connects TRBV2 to TRBJ1-2; D not certain. Trimming took off 4 bases at V and 1 base at J, with 7 bases between the two ends. Germline V lookup: CDR1 SNHLY, CDR2 FYNNEI. The CDR3 runs 13 residues. The CDR3 region is CASSVEFNYGYTF. The CDR3 region has the DNA TGTGCCAGCAGTGTTGAGTTTAACTATGGCTACACCTTC.

This clonotype was observed many times. This chain uses TRBV28 with TRBJ1-4; possibly TRBD1 for D (6 bases). Germline CDR1 and CDR2: MDHEN and SYDVKM. Trimming shortened V by 5 bases and J by 4 bases, and 11 bases separated the two germline ends. The CDR3 covers 14 residues. CDR3 residues: CASSPGQFNEKLFF. The CDR3, as DNA: TGTGCCAGCAGTCCGGGACAATTTAATGAAAAACTGTTTTTT.

This clonotype appeared many times. V and J are TRBV6-2 or TRBV6-3 and TRBJ2-1; TRBD1 matches 9 bases. Trimming removed 6 bases from V and 2 bases from J; junction bases left unmatched: 5. This CDR3 has 15 residues. CDR1 and CDR2 (germline): MNHEY, SVGEGT. The CDR3 region is CASRRDREPYNEQFF. The CDR3 DNA reads as TGTGCCAGCAGACGGGACAGGGAGCCCTACAATGAGCAGTTCTTC.

The sample holds a few counts of this clonotype. V gene TRBV28 combines with J gene TRBJ2-1, with D perhaps TRBD2 (6 bases). Germline-derived CDR1 and CDR2 are MDHEN and SYDVKM. Trimming cost V 7 bases and J 3 bases, with 19 bases left between them. The length of the CDR3 is 16 residues. Here the CDR3 reads CASNTPRGRNYNEQFF. The CDR3 region has the DNA TGTGCCAGCAATACTCCGCGGGGCAGGAACTACAATGAGCAGTTCTTC.

In this sample, this clonotype turned up many times. The rearrangement joins TRBV18 to TRBJ1-5, with D unclear. The V end lost 5 bases, the J end lost 1 base, and 12 bases lay between the germline ends. The CDR3 length is 15 residues. Germline CDR1 reads KGHSH; CDR2 reads LQKENI. The CDR3, as DNA: TGTGCCAGCTCATTGTCAGGACCCAGCAATCAGCCCCAGCATTTT. This encodes CASSLSGPSNQPQHF. Complete variable domain (other parts from reference TRBV18 and TRBJ1-5): NAGVMQNPRHLVRRRGQEARLRCSPMKGHSHVYWYRQLPEEGLKFMVYLQKENIIDESGMPKERFSAEFPKEGPSILRIQQVVRGDSAAYFCASSLSGPSNQPQHFGDGTRLSIL.

The table lists this clonotype with many counts. The chain couples TRBV2 to TRBJ2-2; D is uncertain. V shed 5 bases and J shed 0 bases, with 10 bases lying between them. From germline, CDR1 is SNHLY and CDR2 FYNNEI. CDR3 size: 15 residues. CDR3 coding DNA: TGTGCCAGCAGTCTGGCCCTTCCGAACACCGGGGAGCTGTTTTTT. This sequence encodes CASSLALPNTGELFF.

This clonotype was seen repeatedly, ten times or more. The gene calls are TRBV11-2 and TRBJ1-1; tentative D call: TRBD1 (5 bases). The CDR3 has 13 residues. CDR1 and CDR2 from the germline V gene are SGHAT and FQNNGV. V was trimmed by 5 bases and J by 6 bases, leaving 13 bases between them. The CDR3 sequence is CASSPPGRPEAFF. CDR3 sequence (DNA): TGTGCCAGCAGCCCCCCGGGACGCCCTGAAGCTTTCTTT. Together with reference TRBV11-2 and TRBJ1-1, the CDR3 gives the full variable domain: EAGVAQSPRYKIIEKRQSVAFWCNPISGHATLYWYQQILGQGPKLLIQFQNNGVVDDSQLPKDRFSAERLKGVDSTLKIQPAKLEDSAVYLCASSPPGRPEAFFGQGTRLTVV.

This clonotype has only a few counts. The V gene is TRBV3-1, the J gene TRBJ2-7, with D tentatively TRBD2 (6 bases). V was cut by 4 bases and J by 3 bases, with 13 bases left in between. The length of the CDR3 is 14 residues. The germline V gene encodes CDR1 LGHDT and CDR2 YNNKEL (reference sequence). The CDR3 here is CASSLASVNYEQYF. The CDR3 nucleotides are TGTGCCAGCAGCCTTGCTAGCGTCAACTACGAGCAGTACTTC.

This clonotype was detected only a few times. The V and J genes are TRBV6-6 and TRBJ1-3; D perhaps matches TRBD1 (5 bases). The CDR3 contains 17 residues. The germline V gene has CDR1 MNHNY and CDR2 SVGAGI (reference sequence). V gave up 0 bases and J gave up 4 bases, with 16 bases separating them. The CDR3 DNA reads TGTGCCAGCAGTTACTCCCGACCCGGGGCGTCGGGAAACACCATATATTTT. This gives the protein CASSYSRPGASGNTIYF.

This clonotype has ten or more counts. This sequence joins TRBV30 and TRBJ2-3, with TRBD2 identical over 9 bases. This CDR3 has 15 residues. V dropped 0 bases and J dropped 6; count of bases not matched to a gene: 7. CDR1 is GTSNPN and CDR2 is SVGIG in the germline V gene (reference sequence). Written as DNA, the CDR3 is TGTGCCTGGAGTGTGCGTGCGGGAGGGATGGATACGCAGTATTTT. As protein: CAWSVRAGGMDTQYF. The full variable domain, with the rest looked up from reference TRBV30 and TRBJ2-3, is SQTIHQWPATLVQPVGSPLSLECTVEGTSNPNLYWYRQAAGRGLQLLFYSVGIGQISSEVPQNLSASRPQDRQFILSSKKLLLSDSGFYLCAWSVRAGGMDTQYFGPGTRLTVL.

This chain connects TRBV12-3 or TRBV12-4 to TRBJ2-2; 8 bases match TRBD2. The CDR3 has 14 residues. V lost 8 bases, J lost 9 bases, and 11 bases stayed unmatched. CDR3 region: CASRSGLAGRELFF. CDR3 bases: TGTGCCAGCCGTTCCGGACTAGCTGGCAGGGAGCTGTTTTTT.

There are many counts of this clonotype. The V call is TRBV3-1, the J call TRBJ2-7; 12 positions agree with TRBD2. Germline V gives CDR1 LGHDT, CDR2 YNNKEL (reference sequence). J gave up 2 bases and V 1 base, and 3 bases lay outside the gene matches. The CDR3 spans 16 residues. CDR3 sequence reads: CASSQGLAGVPYEQYF. CDR3 bases: TGTGCCAGCAGCCAAGGACTAGCGGGAGTCCCCTACGAGCAGTACTTC.

This chain joins TRBV6-1 and TRBJ2-7; weak D call: TRBD1 (6 bases). The CDR3 consists of 19 residues. Germline lookup yields CDR1 MNHNS and CDR2 SASEGT. Trimming shortened V by 5 bases and J by 2 bases, and 28 bases separated the two germline ends. This CDR3 reads CASSRGFPGTTNFAYEQYF. Written as DNA, the CDR3 is TGTGCCAGCAGTCGGGGTTTTCCCGGGACAACGAACTTCGCCTACGAGCAGTACTTC.

The sample holds many counts of this clonotype. This rearrangement joins TRBV2 to TRBJ2-3; tentatively, D is TRBD1 or TRBD2 (6 bases each). Trimming took 6 bases from V and 1 from J, leaving 14 bases between them. Germline V gene data show CDR1 as SNHLY and CDR2 as FYNNEI. The CDR3 runs 15 residues. CDR3 sequence reads: CASRVQGLRTDTQYF. The CDR3 nucleotides are TGTGCCAGCAGAGTACAGGGACTTCGCACAGATACGCAGTATTTT.

The chain employs TRBV7-9 and TRBJ2-7; 9 nucleotides line up with TRBD2. Germline CDR1 reads SEHNR; CDR2 reads FQNEAQ (reference sequence). Germline trimming cut 5 bases from V and 0 bases from J; bases unmatched to any gene: 8. The CDR3 is 16 amino acids. The chain's CDR3 is CASSPGGGLASYEQYF. The DNA for the CDR3 is TGTGCCAGCAGCCCAGGTGGGGGACTAGCCTCCTACGAGCAGTACTTC.